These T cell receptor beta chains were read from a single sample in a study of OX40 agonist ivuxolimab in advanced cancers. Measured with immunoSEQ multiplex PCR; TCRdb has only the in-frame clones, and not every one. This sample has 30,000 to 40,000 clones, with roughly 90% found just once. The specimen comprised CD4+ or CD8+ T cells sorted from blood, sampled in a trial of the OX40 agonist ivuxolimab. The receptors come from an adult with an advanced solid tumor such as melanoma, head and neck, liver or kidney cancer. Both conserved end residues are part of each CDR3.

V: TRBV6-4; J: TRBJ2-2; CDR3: CASSAAGYTGELFF
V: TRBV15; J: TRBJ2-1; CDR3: CATSRDAGNEQFF
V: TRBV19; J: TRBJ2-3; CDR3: CASRMTSLGGQGALDTQYF
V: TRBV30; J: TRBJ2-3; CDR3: CAWTPGGRSTDTQYF
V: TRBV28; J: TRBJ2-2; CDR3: CASSHGTGGQTGELFF
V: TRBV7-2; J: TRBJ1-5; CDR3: CASSLAGTGLQPQHF
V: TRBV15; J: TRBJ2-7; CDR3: CATSGGSAYEQYF
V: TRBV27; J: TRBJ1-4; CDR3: CASSLSPGQWNEKLFF
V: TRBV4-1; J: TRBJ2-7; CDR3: CASSQVGTSGRPAYEQYF
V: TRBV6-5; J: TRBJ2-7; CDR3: CASSFGAGGYEQYF
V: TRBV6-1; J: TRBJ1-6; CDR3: CATPTGNGSPLHF
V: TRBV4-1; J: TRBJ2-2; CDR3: CASSQEWVLAGELFF
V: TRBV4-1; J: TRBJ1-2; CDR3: CASSHAQGEHYGYTF
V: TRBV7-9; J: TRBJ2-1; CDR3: CASSLNPGLAINEQFF
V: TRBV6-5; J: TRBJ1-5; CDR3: CASSYGQGGNQPQHF
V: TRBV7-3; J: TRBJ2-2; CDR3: CASSLGAGSGELFF
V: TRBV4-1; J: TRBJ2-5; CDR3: CASSQVSRASGEQYF
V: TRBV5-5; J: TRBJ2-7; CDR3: CASSPGAGFSYEQYF
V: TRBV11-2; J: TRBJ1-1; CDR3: CASSTRDRVAFF
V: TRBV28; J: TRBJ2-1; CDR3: CASSIKEGLYNEQFF